This is a list of T cell receptor beta chains from one sample in a study of blood T cell repertoires in COVID-19. This table comes from immunoSEQ multiplex PCR, and its TCRdb copy is limited to in-frame clones, with some not included. The table lists approximately 190,000 clones, roughly 84% of them singletons, with about 3.2% in the top ten. The specimen sequenced was PBMCs or T cells enriched from blood (not recorded which). Source of these receptors: a woman younger than 45 who had been exposed to COVID-19. Both conserved end residues are part of each CDR3. A D gene is named only where the DNA matches it firmly. Some rows mark clone size as missing; the rest say once, few, many or name a class of expanded clone.

len,v_gene,j_gene,d_gene,abundance,CDR3nt,CDR3aa
13,TRBV29-1,TRBJ2-3,-,-,TGCAGCGTTGAGGTGGGAGGCACAGATACGCAGTATTTT,CSVEVGGTDTQYF
12,TRBV2,TRBJ1-2,-,-,TGTGCCAGCAGTACACCTAACTATGGCTACACCTTC,CASSTPNYGYTF
12,TRBV12-3/TRBV12-4,TRBJ2-1,-,-,TGTGCCAGCAGTTTAACCCCGGAGGAGCAGTTCTTC,CASSLTPEEQFF
16,TRBV18,TRBJ1-2,-,-,TGTGCCAGCTCACCTTCAATCGGAGGCGAAGACTATGGCTACACCTTC,CASSPSIGGEDYGYTF
15,TRBV20-1,TRBJ2-7,TRBD1,once,TGCAGTGCTAGTGACTGGTTGGACAGGGACTACGAGCAGTACTTC,CSASDWLDRDYEQYF
13,TRBV11-3,TRBJ2-1,-,-,TGTGCCAGCAGCCTCGGACTATACAATGAGCAGTTCTTC,CASSLGLYNEQFF
13,TRBV9,TRBJ1-2,TRBD1,-,TGTGCCAGCAGCCCTGAGACAGGGAGGGGCTACACCTTC,CASSPETGRGYTF
16,TRBV4-1,TRBJ2-1,TRBD2,once,TGCGCCAGCAGCCAAGAGAAGCAGCGGGGGGTACATGAGCAGTTCTTC,CASSQEKQRGVHEQFF
14,TRBV29-1,TRBJ1-6,-,-,TGCAGCGTAGTCGAGGGTCCCAACAGGGAACCCCTCCACTTT,CSVVEGPNREPLHF
15,TRBV19,TRBJ2-5,-,-,TGTGCCAGTAGTATTATGTCAGAACCGTGGGAGACCCAGTACTTC,CASSIMSEPWETQYF
15,TRBV7-3,TRBJ2-3,TRBD2,-,TGTGCCAGCAGCTTAGCGGGGGGATCCACAGATACGCAGTATTTT,CASSLAGGSTDTQYF
13,TRBV30,TRBJ1-2,-,few,TGTGCCTGGAGGGGAACAGGGCTCTATGGCTACACCTTC,CAWRGTGLYGYTF
15,TRBV6-5,TRBJ2-7,TRBD1,-,TGTGCCAGCAGTTACTCCTGGACAGGGGTCTACGAGCAGTACTTC,CASSYSWTGVYEQYF
14,TRBV2,TRBJ1-5,TRBD1,-,TGTGCCAGCAGTGATGGGACAGGGAGTCAGCCCCAGCATTTT,CASSDGTGSQPQHF
16,TRBV7-9,TRBJ1-3,-,-,TGTGCCAGCAGCCGAGAACAAGGCGCGGGTGGAAACACCATATATTTT,CASSREQGAGGNTIYF
14,TRBV10-2,TRBJ1-4,-,-,TGCGCCAGCAACCCCGGGACTTTTAATGAAAAACTGTTTTTT,CASNPGTFNEKLFF
14,TRBV7-9,TRBJ2-1,-,-,TGTGCCAGCAGCTCGGGGGTGCAGTGGGATGAGCAGTTCTTC,CASSSGVQWDEQFF
17,TRBV19,TRBJ2-1,TRBD2,-,TGTGCCAGTAGTCCCCAAAGGTGGAGCGGGGGGCACAATGAGCAGTTCTTC,CASSPQRWSGGHNEQFF
18,TRBV18,TRBJ1-2,TRBD1,-,TGTGCCAGCTCACCGCTGGGAGGTACAGGGGGATACAACTATGGCTACACCTTC,CASSPLGGTGGYNYGYTF
19,TRBV12-2,TRBJ1-5,-,-,TGTGCAAGTCGCTTATCTTGGACAGGGGGCATGGGTAGCAATCAGCCCCAGCATTTT,CASRLSWTGGMGSNQPQHF
14,TRBV5-4,TRBJ1-5,TRBD1,-,TGTGCCAGCAGCTTAACAGGGGGGAATCAGCCCCAGCATTTT,CASSLTGGNQPQHF
15,TRBV6-2/TRBV6-3,TRBJ1-5,-,-,TGTGCCAGCAGCCTATTCTTACAAGGCAATCAGCCCCAGCATTTT,CASSLFLQGNQPQHF
14,TRBV9,TRBJ1-1,TRBD1,-,TGTGCCAGCAGCGGCGGGACAGGGTCATTGGGTGCTTTCTTT,CASSGGTGSLGAFF
14,TRBV5-1,TRBJ1-2,TRBD1,-,TGCGCCAGCAGCTTGTCAGGGGGTGAGGGTGGCTACACCTTC,CASSLSGGEGGYTF
15,TRBV18,TRBJ1-2,-,-,TGTGCCAGCTCATCAAGGCTCACGGAGGGCCCTGGCTACACCTTC,CASSSRLTEGPGYTF
14,TRBV5-4,TRBJ1-5,-,once,TGTGCCAGCAGCAAAGGAGGCGGCAATCAGCCCCAGCATTTT,CASSKGGGNQPQHF
14,TRBV25-1,TRBJ1-4,-,-,TGTGCCAGCAGTGGTCAAGGGGGAAATGAAAAACTGTTTTTT,CASSGQGGNEKLFF
14,TRBV6-5,TRBJ2-2,-,once,TGTGCCAGCAGTTATTCCGACGGGGCCGGGGAGCTGTTTTTT,CASSYSDGAGELFF
15,TRBV5-4,TRBJ2-7,TRBD2,-,TGTGCCAGCAGCTTGGGGCGGGGGAGTCGGGACGAGCAGTACTTC,CASSLGRGSRDEQYF
14,TRBV6-2/TRBV6-3,TRBJ1-4,-,-,TGTGCCAGCAGTCCAACAGGCGCTGATGAAAAACTGTTTTTT,CASSPTGADEKLFF
16,TRBV7-2,TRBJ1-1,TRBD1,-,TGTGCCAGCAGCTTGAACTCCGGGACAGTGAACACTGAAGCTTTCTTT,CASSLNSGTVNTEAFF
14,TRBV2,TRBJ1-3,-,few,TGTGCCAGCAGTCGGACACTCTCTGGAAACACCATATATTTT,CASSRTLSGNTIYF
12,TRBV27,TRBJ1-6,-,-,TGTGCCAGCACGGGGGGGGTTTCACCCCTCCACTTT,CASTGGVSPLHF
16,TRBV7-7,TRBJ2-2,TRBD1,-,TGTGCTAGCAGCCGGGAAGGGACAGGGAGCACCGGGGAGCTGTTTTTT,CASSREGTGSTGELFF
15,TRBV5-1,TRBJ1-1,-,-,TGCGCCAGCAGCTTGGAGGGGATGAGACACGCTGAAGCTTTCTTT,CASSLEGMRHAEAFF
13,TRBV12-3/TRBV12-4,TRBJ2-7,TRBD2,-,TGTGCCAGCAGACTAGCGGGAACCTACGAGCAGTACTTC,CASRLAGTYEQYF
15,TRBV9,TRBJ1-6,TRBD1,-,TGTGCCAGCAGCGTAGCTAGGGACAGGAATTCACCCCTCCACTTT,CASSVARDRNSPLHF
14,TRBV4-3,TRBJ1-2,-,once,TGCGCCAGCAGCCAAGAAAGGGGTATTGATGGCTACACCTTC,CASSQERGIDGYTF
16,TRBV4-3,TRBJ2-7,TRBD2,-,TGCGCCAGCAGCCAGGGGACTAGCGGGTTCGCCTACGAGCAGTACTTC,CASSQGTSGFAYEQYF
14,TRBV27,TRBJ2-3,-,-,TGTGCCAGCAGACGGACCCTAGGGGCAGATACGCAGTATTTT,CASRRTLGADTQYF
15,TRBV9,TRBJ1-2,-,-,TGTGCCAGCAGCGTAAGGGAGAACAGGGTATATGGCTACACCTTC,CASSVRENRVYGYTF
14,TRBV29-1,TRBJ1-1,TRBD1,-,TGCAGCGTTGATCGACAGGGTGGGAACACTGAAGCTTTCTTT,CSVDRQGGNTEAFF
15,TRBV7-2,TRBJ1-1,-,-,TGTGCCAGCAGCTTAGTAGGCGGGCCCGGGGCTGAAGCTTTCTTT,CASSLVGGPGAEAFF
14,TRBV6-5,TRBJ1-1,-,-,TGTGCCAGCAGTCCATCAGGGTTTGGGACTGAAGCTTTCTTT,CASSPSGFGTEAFF
15,TRBV9,TRBJ1-2,TRBD1,-,TGTGCCAGCAGCGTATCAGGGGGGCAGGGTTATGGCTACACCTTC,CASSVSGGQGYGYTF
15,TRBV7-8,TRBJ2-5,TRBD1,-,TGTGCCAGCAGCATATGGAGGGACAGGCGGGAGACCCAGTACTTC,CASSIWRDRRETQYF
16,TRBV7-9,TRBJ2-3,TRBD2,-,TGTGCCAGCAGCTTCGCCTTAGCGGGGGGCTCAGATACGCAGTATTTT,CASSFALAGGSDTQYF
18,TRBV7-9,TRBJ2-3,TRBD2,-,TGTGCCAGCAGCTTATACGGGGCTAGCGGGACAGACACAGATACGCAGTATTTT,CASSLYGASGTDTDTQYF
12,TRBV5-1,TRBJ2-1,-,-,TGCGCCAGCAGCCCACAGAGAAATGAGCAGTTCTTC,CASSPQRNEQFF
18,TRBV11-2,TRBJ1-2,-,-,TGTGCCAGCAGCTTAGACCCCGGGAAAGTTGGGGCTAACTATGGCTACACCTTC,CASSLDPGKVGANYGYTF
13,TRBV6-5,TRBJ2-7,-,-,TGTGCCAGCAGTTTGCAGGGTGGCTACGAGCAGTACTTC,CASSLQGGYEQYF
14,TRBV11-2,TRBJ1-5,-,-,TGTGCCAGCAGCTTAGCCCTCGTCGGTCAGCCCCAGCATTTT,CASSLALVGQPQHF
14,TRBV29-1,TRBJ1-1,-,few,TGCAGCGTTGAAGGGGGGGGAGGTTCGACTGAAGCTTTCTTT,CSVEGGGGSTEAFF
16,TRBV5-1,TRBJ1-1,-,once,TGCGCCAGCAGCTCGGTTAACACCGGGGGATACACTGAAGCTTTCTTT,CASSSVNTGGYTEAFF
14,TRBV7-2,TRBJ2-7,TRBD2,few,TGTGCCAGCAGCCAAGCGGGGGGCCTCTACGAGCAGTACTTC,CASSQAGGLYEQYF
16,TRBV4-1,TRBJ1-4,TRBD1,once,TGCGCCAGCAGCCGGCCCGGACAGGGCGGTAATGAAAAACTGTTTTTT,CASSRPGQGGNEKLFF
16,TRBV5-4,TRBJ1-4,-,-,TGTGCCAGCAGTCAAAAAAGGGGGTTGGGGGAAGAAAAACTGTTTTTT,CASSQKRGLGEEKLFF